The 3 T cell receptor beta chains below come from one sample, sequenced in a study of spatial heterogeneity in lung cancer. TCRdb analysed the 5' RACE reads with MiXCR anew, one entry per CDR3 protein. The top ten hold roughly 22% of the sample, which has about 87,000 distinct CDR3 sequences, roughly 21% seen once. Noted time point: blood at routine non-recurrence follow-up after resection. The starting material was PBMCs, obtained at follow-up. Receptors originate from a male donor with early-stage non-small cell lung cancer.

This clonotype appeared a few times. The CDR3 loop is CASRTGAENGYTF. The CDR3 region has the DNA TGTGCCAGCAGAACCGGGGCTGAGAATGGCTACACCTTC. The gene calls are TRBV6-5 and TRBJ1-2; maybe TRBD1 (5 bases). CDR1 MNHEY and CDR2 SVGAGI come from the germline V gene. Trimming took 6 bases from V and 6 from J, leaving 14 bases between them. CDR3 size: 13 residues.

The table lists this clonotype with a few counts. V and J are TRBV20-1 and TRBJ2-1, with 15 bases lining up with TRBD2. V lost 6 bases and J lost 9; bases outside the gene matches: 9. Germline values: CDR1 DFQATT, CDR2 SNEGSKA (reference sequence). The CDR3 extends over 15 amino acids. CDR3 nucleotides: TGCAGTGCAAATCAAGGGACTAGCGGGAGGACTGAGCAGTTCTTC. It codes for CSANQGTSGRTEQFF.

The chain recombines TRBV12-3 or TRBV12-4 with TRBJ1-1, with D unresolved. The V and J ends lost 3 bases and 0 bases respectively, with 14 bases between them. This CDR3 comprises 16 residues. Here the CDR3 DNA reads TGTGCCAGCAGTTTGATCCCGGCAGGCATGAACACTGAAGCTTTCTTT. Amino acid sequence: CASSLIPAGMNTEAFF.